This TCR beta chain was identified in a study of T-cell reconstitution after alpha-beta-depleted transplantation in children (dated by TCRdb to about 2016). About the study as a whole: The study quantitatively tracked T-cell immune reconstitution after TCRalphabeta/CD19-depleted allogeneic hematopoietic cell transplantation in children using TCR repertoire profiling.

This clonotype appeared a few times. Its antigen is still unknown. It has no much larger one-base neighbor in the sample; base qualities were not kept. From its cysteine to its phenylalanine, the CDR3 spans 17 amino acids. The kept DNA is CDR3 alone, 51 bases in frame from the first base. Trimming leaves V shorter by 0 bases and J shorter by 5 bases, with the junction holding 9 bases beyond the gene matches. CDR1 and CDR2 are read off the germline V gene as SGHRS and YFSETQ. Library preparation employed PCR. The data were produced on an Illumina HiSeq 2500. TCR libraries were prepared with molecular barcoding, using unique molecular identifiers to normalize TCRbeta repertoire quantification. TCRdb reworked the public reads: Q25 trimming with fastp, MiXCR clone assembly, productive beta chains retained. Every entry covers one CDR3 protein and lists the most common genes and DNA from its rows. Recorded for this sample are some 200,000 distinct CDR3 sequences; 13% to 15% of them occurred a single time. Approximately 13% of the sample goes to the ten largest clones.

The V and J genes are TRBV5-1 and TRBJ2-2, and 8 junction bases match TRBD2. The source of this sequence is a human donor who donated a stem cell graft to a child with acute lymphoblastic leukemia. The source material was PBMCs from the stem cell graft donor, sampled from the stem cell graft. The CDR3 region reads CASSLDPRLAHTGELFF. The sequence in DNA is TGCGCCAGCAGCTTGGATCCGCGACTAGCGCATACCGGGGAGCTGTTTTTT.